Listed below are T cell receptor beta chains from one sample, sequenced in a study of CD8+ T cells in alopecia areata. Here immunoSEQ multiplex PCR was the method, and the copy in TCRdb shows in-frame clones only, minus some. The sample holds 80,000 to 100,000 clones; about 45% are singletons and the top ten take under 0.9%. The sequencing sample was made of CD4+ T cells sorted from blood. All receptors derive from a human donor with alopecia areata. Each CDR3 is given with its conserved first and last residue.

v_call: TRBV29-1
j_call: TRBJ1-3
cdr3_aa: CSVDVRSSGNTIYF

v_call: TRBV5-1
j_call: TRBJ1-1
cdr3_aa: CASSGDRVTEAFF

v_call: TRBV29-1
j_call: TRBJ1-5
cdr3_aa: CSVRSGSGQPQHF

v_call: TRBV28
j_call: TRBJ2-7
cdr3_aa: CASSFPYLRVDEQYF

v_call: TRBV2
j_call: TRBJ1-2
cdr3_aa: CASTIGTVYGYTF

v_call: TRBV2
j_call: TRBJ2-7
cdr3_aa: CASSEAQRWVFYF

v_call: TRBV30
j_call: TRBJ2-7
cdr3_aa: CAWSGDSWDYEQYF

v_call: TRBV18
j_call: TRBJ2-2
cdr3_aa: CASSPDSPRTGELFF

v_call: TRBV6-5
j_call: TRBJ2-7
cdr3_aa: CASTSTGEQYF

v_call: TRBV29-1
j_call: TRBJ2-3
cdr3_aa: CSVEDLRDTQYF

v_call: TRBV28
j_call: TRBJ2-5
cdr3_aa: CASSLGGFKETQYF

v_call: TRBV6-6
j_call: TRBJ2-7
cdr3_aa: CASSYDERGAYEQYF

v_call: TRBV9
j_call: TRBJ1-4
cdr3_aa: CASSVMADPNEKLFF

v_call: TRBV5-4
j_call: TRBJ2-1
cdr3_aa: CASSQPSNEQFF

v_call: TRBV29-1
j_call: TRBJ1-5
cdr3_aa: CSVHTGLNQPQHF

v_call: TRBV29-1
j_call: TRBJ1-2
cdr3_aa: CSAEGWQNSGYTF

v_call: TRBV30
j_call: TRBJ2-1
cdr3_aa: CAWSVAPQREQFF

v_call: TRBV29-1
j_call: TRBJ1-2
cdr3_aa: CSVEGGGQVVTF

v_call: TRBV30
j_call: TRBJ2-1
cdr3_aa: CAWSGTSGGAYEQFF

v_call: TRBV28
j_call: TRBJ1-2
cdr3_aa: CASSSPQGKYGYTF

v_call: TRBV6-5
j_call: TRBJ2-3
cdr3_aa: CASTVDSTDTQYF

v_call: TRBV19
j_call: TRBJ2-1
cdr3_aa: CASSKVNEQFF

v_call: TRBV30
j_call: TRBJ2-7
cdr3_aa: CAWNLLRDSYEQYF

v_call: TRBV29-1
j_call: TRBJ2-3
cdr3_aa: CSGRGGGTDTQYF

v_call: TRBV5-1
j_call: TRBJ2-5
cdr3_aa: CASSSPDLIDSETQYF

v_call: TRBV14
j_call: TRBJ2-4
cdr3_aa: CASSQGRGTGYIQYF

v_call: TRBV18
j_call: TRBJ2-1
cdr3_aa: CASSPPLVAGVIREQFF

v_call: TRBV4-1
j_call: TRBJ2-1
cdr3_aa: CASSQAWGGRADEQFF

v_call: TRBV2
j_call: TRBJ2-1
cdr3_aa: CASMVSAVPEQFF

v_call: TRBV29-1
j_call: TRBJ2-7
cdr3_aa: CSVEGTGVRAEQYF

v_call: TRBV29-1
j_call: TRBJ1-1
cdr3_aa: CSVEDWTFKGTEAFF

v_call: TRBV30
j_call: TRBJ1-2
cdr3_aa: CAWSVGRRRATDQVYGYTF

v_call: TRBV30
j_call: TRBJ2-1
cdr3_aa: CAWSVPTSGTNNEQFF

v_call: TRBV29-1
j_call: TRBJ1-2
cdr3_aa: CSVGRQYAVYGYTF

v_call: TRBV29-1
j_call: TRBJ2-3
cdr3_aa: CSVESSRTDTQYF

v_call: TRBV6-6
j_call: TRBJ2-2
cdr3_aa: CASSYDRSGELFF

v_call: TRBV29-1
j_call: TRBJ2-7
cdr3_aa: CSVGGSSYEQYF

v_call: TRBV9
j_call: TRBJ1-2
cdr3_aa: CASATGHQSGYTF

v_call: TRBV29-1
j_call: TRBJ1-1
cdr3_aa: CSVEAPKSMNTEAFF

v_call: TRBV29-1
j_call: TRBJ2-1
cdr3_aa: CSGGRYNEQFF

v_call: TRBV29-1
j_call: TRBJ2-7
cdr3_aa: CSVAKGTDEQYF

v_call: TRBV20-1
j_call: TRBJ2-5
cdr3_aa: CSYTGRETQYF

v_call: TRBV29-1
j_call: TRBJ1-3
cdr3_aa: CSVARTGGGNTIYF

v_call: TRBV30
j_call: TRBJ2-3
cdr3_aa: CAWSVILAGVTDTQYF

v_call: TRBV18
j_call: TRBJ1-1
cdr3_aa: CASSPGTAREAFF

v_call: TRBV30
j_call: TRBJ1-1
cdr3_aa: CAWRAGMNTEAFF

v_call: TRBV29-1
j_call: TRBJ2-6
cdr3_aa: CSVELTASGANVLTF

v_call: TRBV28
j_call: TRBJ2-7
cdr3_aa: CASSLMGTGKSEQYF

v_call: TRBV2
j_call: TRBJ2-1
cdr3_aa: CASSPERPNYNEQFF

v_call: TRBV5-1
j_call: TRBJ1-4
cdr3_aa: CASSQDPGQINEKLFF

v_call: TRBV11-2
j_call: TRBJ2-3
cdr3_aa: CASSLASGWADTQYF

v_call: TRBV4-1
j_call: TRBJ1-2
cdr3_aa: CASSQVDRSNYGYTF